This entry describes one T cell receptor beta chain. Original data processing: Nucleated cell number was recorded as an estimate derived from reference gene primer amplification. Using immunoSEQ multiplex PCR, the repertoire was profiled, and TCRdb retains in-frame clones only, with some absent. V and J calls plus clone size are reproduced from that table; the DNA served to infer D and trimming. Among 55,000 to 80,000 clones, approximately 87% were seen once, and the ten largest hold 15% to 20%. V lost 4 bases and J 3 bases, leaving 10 bases between the germline ends. The germline V gene has CDR1 LNHDA and CDR2 SQIVND (reference sequence). The CDR3 length is 13 residues. The data were obtained in a study of blood T cell repertoires in COVID-19. Study-level background: Specimens from acute and convalescent COVID-19 originated in the United States, Italy and Spain. PBMCs, B-cell-depleted T cells, or T cells were the source of the cDNA or gDNA that made up the material.

The specimen sequenced was peripheral blood. This clonotype was sampled from a woman aged 80 or over with acute or convalescent COVID-19. The chain recombines TRBV19 with TRBJ2-7; D possibly corresponds to TRBD1 (5 bases). CDR3 loop: CASSTGQYYEQYF. CDR3 nucleotides: TGTGCCAGTAGTACAGGACAATACTACGAGCAGTACTTC.